This passage covers 7 T cell receptor beta chains from one sample sequenced in a study of blood T cell repertoires in COVID-19. Data came from immunoSEQ multiplex PCR; TCRdb stores just in-frame clones and leaves some out. The sample lists around 390,000 clones; around nine tenths were seen once. The sample was PBMCs or T cells enriched from blood (not recorded which). The receptors were gathered from a woman aged 50 to 65 who had recovered from COVID-19.

The chain recombines TRBV6-6 with TRBJ2-1; 7 bases match TRBD2. From germline, CDR1 is MNHNY and CDR2 SVGAGI (reference sequence). The trim removed 5 bases at V and 0 bases at J, leaving 16 bases unmatched. The CDR3 has 19 amino acids. The CDR3 coding sequence is TGTGCCAGCAGTCCAAGGGGCAGCGGGGTCGCAAGCTCCTACAATGAGCAGTTCTTC. Residues: CASSPRGSGVASSYNEQFF.

J is TRBJ1-1 and V is TRBV7-2; unclear D gene. The CDR3 has 15 residues. The V end was cut by 5 bases, the J end by 1 base, with 14 bases between. The V gene's germline CDR1 is SGHTA and CDR2 FQGNSA. This CDR3 reads CASSTTGGTNTEAFF. CDR3 sequence (DNA): TGTGCCAGCAGCACGACTGGAGGCACGAACACTGAAGCTTTCTTT.

The chain carries TRBV12-5 and TRBJ2-1; D is undetermined. The CDR3 totals 12 residues. The V gene's germline CDR1 is LGHNT and CDR2 FRNRAP. Trimming left V 0 bases short and J 15 bases short, with 12 bases between. CDR3 amino acids: CASGLVSGSRFF. The CDR3 DNA reads as TGTGCTAGTGGTTTGGTATCCGGGTCCCGGTTCTTC.

The chain has TRBV3-1 (or the pseudogene TRBV3-2) and TRBJ2-5; D is possibly TRBD1 (7 bases). CDR3 size: 14 residues. V was pared by 7 bases and J by 5 bases, with 17 bases between. Germline V gene data show CDR1 as LGHDT and CDR2 as YNNKEL (reference sequence). DNA for the CDR3: TGTGCCAGCACCTCACAGGGGAGGACGGAGACCCAGTACTTC. It is translated as CASTSQGRTETQYF.

The chain uses TRBV19 and TRBJ2-7; TRBD1 is a possible D gene (5 bases). CDR3 length equals 16 residues. Trimming cost V 1 base and J 2 bases, with 15 bases left between them. Germline CDR1 and CDR2: LNHDA and SQIVND (reference sequence). This CDR3 reads CASSIAGINLPYEQYF. DNA for the CDR3: TGTGCCAGTAGTATAGCAGGGATTAATCTGCCCTACGAGCAGTACTTC.

This clone came up once. The chain couples TRBV7-9 to TRBJ2-5, with 8 bases aligning to TRBD1. The V segment lost 5 bases and the J segment 5 bases; nucleotides outside the gene matches: 7. CDR1 is SEHNR and CDR2 is FQNEAQ in the germline V gene (reference sequence). The CDR3 is 14 amino acids. The CDR3 spells CASSPRTGRETQYF. The CDR3 DNA reads TGTGCCAGCAGCCCCCGGACAGGGAGGGAGACCCAGTACTTC.

The gene calls are TRBV28 and TRBJ2-3, with TRBD2 identical over 13 bases. There are 20 residues in the CDR3. Germline lookup yields CDR1 MDHEN and CDR2 SYDVKM. J gave up 6 bases and V 6 bases, and 21 bases lay outside the gene matches. CDR3 region: CASSHGLAGAETGSWDTQYF. The CDR3 DNA reads as TGTGCCAGCAGCCACGGACTAGCGGGGGCGGAAACGGGGTCATGGGATACGCAGTATTTT.